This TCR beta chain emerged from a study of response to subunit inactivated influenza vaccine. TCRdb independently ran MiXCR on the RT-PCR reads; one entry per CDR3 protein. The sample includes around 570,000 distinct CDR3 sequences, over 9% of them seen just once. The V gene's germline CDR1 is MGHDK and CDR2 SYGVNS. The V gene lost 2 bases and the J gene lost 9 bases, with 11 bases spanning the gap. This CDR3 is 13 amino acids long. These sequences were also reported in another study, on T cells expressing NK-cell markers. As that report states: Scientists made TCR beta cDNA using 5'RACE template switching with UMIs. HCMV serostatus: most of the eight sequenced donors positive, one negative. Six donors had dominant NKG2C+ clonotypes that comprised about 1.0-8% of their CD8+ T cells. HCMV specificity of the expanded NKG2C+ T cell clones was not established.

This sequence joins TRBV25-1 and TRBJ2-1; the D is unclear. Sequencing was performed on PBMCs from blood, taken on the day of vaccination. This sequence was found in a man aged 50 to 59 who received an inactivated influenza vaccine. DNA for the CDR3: TGTGCCAGCAGTGAAACCCTACTCGGTGAGCAGTTCTTC. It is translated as CASSETLLGEQFF.